This T cell receptor beta chain was sequenced for a study of T cells after yellow fever vaccination. The study's findings and limits: Re-detected after boosting: most primary clones, almost 98% of CD4 and 80% to 90% of CD8.

CDR3 length: 13 residues. CDR1 SGDLS and CDR2 YYNGEE come from the germline V gene. V was pared by 3 bases and J by 5 bases, with 10 bases between. MiXCR, run by TCRdb on the 5' RACE reads, gives a single entry per CDR3 protein. The sample yields 350,000 to 450,000 distinct CDR3 sequences, 6.2% seen once. This clonotype was seen many times. Antigen: not known. This specimen was PBMCs, taken 5 days after the yellow fever booster vaccination. V is TRBV9 and J is TRBJ2-3; D is undetermined. The receptor was isolated from a man aged 25 to 45 who received the YFV17D yellow fever vaccine. The CDR3 bases are TGTGCCAGCAGCGCCCCTTGGGAAGATACGCAGTATTTT. The encoded protein is CASSAPWEDTQYF.